The clone carrying this T cell receptor beta chain has a count of ten or more. Antigen unknown. Looked up from germline, CDR1 is DFQATT and CDR2 is SNEGSKA (reference sequence). Trimming pared 3 bases from V and 0 bases from J, leaving 8 bases between. The CDR3 loop spans 13 amino acids. This sample stems from a study of regulatory T cells in long-lasting Graves disease. Overall study findings and caveats: Exclusively peripheral blood, rather than thyroid tissue, was studied.

Building of the TCR beta libraries involved iRepertoire HTBI primers and Arm-PCR of CDR3 regions. MiXCR, applied by TCRdb to the multiplex PCR reads, yields one record per CDR3 protein. The table shows about 470,000 distinct CDR3 sequences, with 20% to 25% occurring only once. Time point reported: persistent/refractory GD, antithyroid drugs over 5 years with positive TRAb. After RNA was extracted from PBMCs, the TCR library was made from it. Sequencing used peripheral blood mononuclear cells (PBMCs), obtained when the disease was refractory, from a patient treated with antithyroid drugs. The chain employs TRBV20-1 and TRBJ1-1; D may be TRBD1 (6 bases). The TCR was taken from a female donor with Graves disease. CDR3 amino acids: CSASGTLNTEAFF. In DNA form, the CDR3 reads TGCAGTGCTAGTGGGACACTGAACACTGAAGCTTTCTTT.